These 28 T cell receptor beta chains originate from one sample sequenced in a study of blood T cell repertoires in COVID-19. Sequenced by immunoSEQ multiplex PCR; TCRdb stores in-frame clones only, minus some. Of tens of thousands of clones detected, approximately 80% appear once; the ten largest clones hold around 22%. Sequencing was carried out using peripheral blood. The receptors shown here come from a woman aged 50 to 65 with acute or convalescent COVID-19.

V is TRBV15 and J is TRBJ1-4; D perhaps matches TRBD1 (5 bases). CDR1 LNHNV and CDR2 YYDKDF come from the germline V gene (reference sequence). V shed 2 bases and J shed 14 bases, with 9 bases lying between them. This CDR3 is 11 amino acids long. For the CDR3, the DNA is TGTGCCACCAGCAGACCAGGGTCTCTGTTTTTT. Protein sequence: CATSRPGSLFF.

This chain links TRBV29-1 with TRBJ1-4; TRBD1 agrees at 8 bases. The CDR3 sequence is 14 residues long. Germline trimming cut 3 bases from V and 3 bases from J; bases unmatched to any gene: 3. Germline CDR1 SQVTM, CDR2 ANQGSEA. CDR3 residues: CSVDSRGPNEKLFF. The CDR3 DNA reads TGCAGCGTTGACTCCAGGGGGCCTAATGAAAAACTGTTTTTT.

The chain uses TRBV19 and TRBJ2-5, with TRBD2 as a possible D gene (5 bases). The CDR3 runs to 15 residues. V lost 8 bases, J lost 1 base, and 17 bases lay in between. Germline CDR1 is LNHDA and CDR2 is SQIVND (reference sequence). This CDR3 is CASGETGMFQETQYF. Here the CDR3 DNA reads TGTGCCAGTGGTGAAACCGGGATGTTCCAAGAGACCCAGTACTTC. Drawing the rest from reference TRBV19 and TRBJ2-5, the complete variable domain is DGGITQSPKYLFRKEGQNVTLSCEQNLNHDAMYWYRQDPGQGLRLIYYSQIVNDFQKGDIAEGYSVSREKKESFPLTVTSAQKNPTAFYLCASGETGMFQETQYFGPGTRLLVL.

CDR3 bases: TGCGCCAGCAGCTGGGAAGGCGGGGGGTATAATTCACCCCTCCACTTT. Its protein is CASSWEGGGYNSPLHF. The rearrangement links TRBV5-1 to TRBJ1-6, with D tentatively TRBD1 (5 bases). The CDR3 contains 16 residues. V lost 3 bases to trimming and J lost 4 bases, with 14 bases between them. Germline CDR1 SGHRS, CDR2 YFSETQ.

The chain combines TRBV11-3 with TRBJ2-1, with 8 bases fitting TRBD2. The J segment lost 2 bases and the V segment lost 5 bases, leaving 8 bases of the junction unmatched. The CDR3 totals 16 residues. Germline lookup yields CDR1 SGHNT and CDR2 YENEEA. The CDR3 reads CASSIGLAGTYNEQFF. Here the CDR3 DNA reads TGTGCCAGCAGCATCGGATTAGCGGGGACCTACAATGAGCAGTTCTTC.

This chain joins TRBV9 and TRBJ2-1; 9 bases are a match to TRBD2. CDR3 size: 14 residues. Germline CDR1 and CDR2: SGDLS and YYNGEE. The trim removed 4 bases at V and 9 bases at J, leaving 8 bases unmatched. The CDR3 nucleotides are TGTGCCAGCAGCCCTGGCGGGAGGGAAGGTGAGCAGTTCTTC. It translates to CASSPGGREGEQFF.

The count of this clone is one. The V call is TRBV5-5, the J call TRBJ2-3, with 8 positions matching TRBD1. The germline V gene encodes CDR1 SGHKS and CDR2 YYEKEE (reference sequence). Trimming took 4 bases from V and 5 from J; bases not matched to a gene: 15. The CDR3 sequence is 17 residues long. The CDR3 nucleotides read TGTGCCAGCAGCAAATGGCTGGGTGGGACAGGCGGAGATACGCAGTATTTT. As protein: CASSKWLGGTGGDTQYF.

The chain employs TRBV6-2 or TRBV6-3 and TRBJ1-5, with unresolved D. CDR3 length equals 19 residues. The germline V gene has CDR1 MNHEY and CDR2 SVGEGT. Trimming stripped 0 bases from V and 2 bases from J, with 20 bases between. The CDR3 region is CASSYSKHTTRAGNQPQHF. CDR3 nucleotides: TGTGCCAGCAGTTACTCGAAACACACCACGAGGGCGGGCAATCAGCCCCAGCATTTT.

This CDR3 is CASSFLLNTEAFF. CDR3 nucleotides: TGTGCCAGCAGTTTCCTTTTAAACACTGAAGCTTTCTTT. The V gene is TRBV27, the J gene TRBJ1-1; no definite D call. Germline V CDR1 and CDR2: MNHEY, SMNVEV (reference sequence). The CDR3 contains 13 residues. Trimming took off 3 bases at V and 2 bases at J, with 7 bases between the two ends.

This sequence joins TRBV11-3 and TRBJ2-3; TRBD1 aligns across 7 bases. Per germline, CDR1 SGHNT and CDR2 YENEEA. The CDR3 totals 13 residues. Trimming took 4 bases from V and 9 from J; bases not matched to a gene: 7. CDR3 in DNA: TGTGCCAGCAGCTCAGGGGGAAGAGACACGCAGTATTTT. It encodes CASSSGGRDTQYF.

The V gene is TRBV5-4, the J gene TRBJ1-1; D gene unclear. CDR1 and CDR2 (germline): SGHNT, YYREEE (reference sequence). V lost 10 bases to trimming and J lost 4 bases, with 20 bases between them. There are 14 residues in the CDR3. The CDR3 DNA reads TGTGCCTGCTCCCGAGAGGCGGCTCTCACTGAAGCTTTCTTT. As protein: CACSREAALTEAFF.

The chain is built from TRBV27 and TRBJ1-2; no reliable D call. With 3 bases removed from V and 4 bases from J, the gap between germline ends came to 12 bases. The CDR3 covers 14 residues. Germline V gives CDR1 MNHEY, CDR2 SMNVEV (reference sequence). For the CDR3, the DNA is TGTGCCAGCAGTTTCCAGGATCGGGGCTATGGCTACACCTTC. Its translation: CASSFQDRGYGYTF.

The genes are TRBV18 and TRBJ1-2, with 7 positions matching TRBD1. V dropped 2 bases and J dropped 3; count of bases not matched to a gene: 6. Per the germline V gene, CDR1 is KGHSH and CDR2 is LQKENI. The CDR3 length is 15 residues. The DNA of the CDR3 is TGTGCCAGCTCACCAAACAGGGGTGGCTACTATGGCTACACCTTC. Translating gives CASSPNRGGYYGYTF.

This clone was found once. This chain connects TRBV6-2 or TRBV6-3 to TRBJ2-6; tentative D call: TRBD2 (5 bases). Trimming stripped 2 bases from V and 0 bases from J, with 14 bases between. Germline values: CDR1 MNHEY, CDR2 SVGEGT. The CDR3 runs 18 residues. In nucleotides, the CDR3 is TGTGCCAGCAGTTACGACCGGGGTACCAACTCTGGGGCCAACGTCCTGACTTTC. Its translation: CASSYDRGTNSGANVLTF.

The chain joins TRBV14 to TRBJ2-1; 12 bases fit TRBD2. CDR3 length equals 16 residues. Germline CDR1 SGHDN, CDR2 FVKESK. With 3 bases clipped from V and 3 bases from J, the junction kept 3 bases outside the gene matches. The CDR3 sequence: CASSHGLAGFYNEQFF. The DNA of the CDR3 is TGTGCCAGCAGCCACGGACTAGCGGGATTCTACAATGAGCAGTTCTTC.

CDR3 in DNA: TGTGCCAGCAGCTTTGGGACCGGGAGCTCCTACGAGCAGTACTTC. It translates to CASSFGTGSSYEQYF. The rearrangement uses TRBV11-2 and TRBJ2-7; D may be TRBD2 (6 bases). The CDR3 totals 15 residues. Germline-derived CDR1 and CDR2 are SGHAT and FQNNGV. V was trimmed by 3 bases and J by 0 bases, leaving 12 bases between them.

The V and J genes are TRBV19 and TRBJ1-5; possible D gene TRBD1, 6 bases. Germline V CDR1 and CDR2: LNHDA, SQIVND (reference sequence). The ends were cut back, 8 bases at V and 0 bases at J, with 17 bases in the middle. The CDR3 contains 16 residues. The CDR3 protein is CASVEKGHSSNQPQHF. CDR3 in DNA: TGTGCCAGTGTTGAGAAGGGACATTCTAGCAATCAGCCCCAGCATTTT.

The chain has TRBV5-1 and TRBJ1-6; D is unclear. This CDR3 has 15 residues. Germline CDR1 SGHRS, CDR2 YFSETQ. The V end was cut by 4 bases, the J end by 5 bases, with 13 bases between. CDR3 sequence (DNA): TGCGCCAGCAGCCCGGAGGGAGCGGATAATTCACCCCTCCACTTT. Encoded protein: CASSPEGADNSPLHF.

V gene TRBV4-3 combines with J gene TRBJ2-5; 13 nucleotides align to TRBD2. This CDR3 has 15 amino acids. V gave up 4 bases and J gave up 6 bases; unmatched junction bases: 5. From germline, CDR1 is LGHNA and CDR2 YSLEER. The CDR3 sequence: CASSPGTSGDKTQYF. The CDR3 nucleotides read TGCGCCAGCAGCCCGGGGACTAGCGGGGATAAGACCCAGTACTTC.

The V call is TRBV21-1, the J call TRBJ2-7; the D call TRBD2 from the table was never checked on the DNA. TRBV21-1 is listed as a pseudogene. The CDR3 has 12 residues. The CDR3 DNA reads TGTGCCAGCAGCACACTAATCAACGAGCAGTACTTC. Encoded protein: CASSTLINEQYF.

The chain is built from TRBV2 and TRBJ2-1; 9 nucleotides line up with TRBD2. The CDR3 contains 15 residues. V was pared by 3 bases and J by 5 bases, with 5 bases of the junction left unmatched. The germline V gene has CDR1 SNHLY and CDR2 FYNNEI. CDR3 in amino acids: CASSETSGNHNEQFF. The CDR3 bases are TGTGCCAGCAGTGAGACTAGCGGAAATCACAATGAGCAGTTCTTC. Variable domain in full (rest from reference TRBV2 and TRBJ2-1): EPEVTQTPSHQVTQMGQEVILRCVPISNHLYFYWYRQILGQKVEFLVSFYNNEISEKSEIFDDQFSVERPDGSNFTLKIRSTKLEDSAMYFCASSETSGNHNEQFFGPGTRLTVL.

This chain joins TRBV7-2 and TRBJ1-2, with D unresolved. The V gene lost 1 base and the J gene lost 0 bases, with 6 bases spanning the gap. This CDR3 is built from 14 residues. Per germline, CDR1 SGHTA and CDR2 FQGNSA. CDR3 region: CASSLGQANYGYTF. The CDR3 DNA sequence: TGTGCCAGCAGCTTAGGGCAGGCTAACTATGGCTACACCTTC.

The chain has TRBV18 and TRBJ2-3, with D perhaps TRBD2 (6 bases). This CDR3 spans 15 amino acids. V was shortened by 3 bases and J by 6 bases, with 16 bases between the two germline ends. Germline CDR1 and CDR2: KGHSH and LQKENI. CDR3 region: CASSPRAIRGDTQYF. CDR3 in DNA: TGTGCCAGCTCACCCCGGGCCATACGGGGGGATACGCAGTATTTT.

The chain links TRBV6-6 to TRBJ2-1, with a tentative D call TRBD1 (6 bases). The length of the CDR3 is 16 residues. V lost 1 base and J lost 7, with 17 bases in between. The germline CDR1 and CDR2 sequences are MNHNY and SVGAGI (reference sequence). CDR3 in DNA: TGTGCCAGCAGTTACTACACCGGGACATCTCGTAATGAGCAGTTCTTC. This encodes CASSYYTGTSRNEQFF.

The rearrangement links TRBV12-3 or TRBV12-4 to TRBJ1-1; D perhaps matches TRBD1 (6 bases). The CDR3 loop spans 13 amino acids. V was cut by 5 bases and J by 4 bases, with 11 bases left in between. CDR3 nucleotide sequence: TGTGCCAGCAGTCCGGACAGTTCCACTGAAGCTTTCTTT. Amino acids: CASSPDSSTEAFF.

V is TRBV28 and J is TRBJ2-1; 8 nucleotides align to TRBD1. V shed 5 bases, J shed 7 bases, and the junction held 7 bases outside the gene matches. The V gene's germline CDR1 is MDHEN and CDR2 SYDVKM. The CDR3 consists of 14 residues. The CDR3, as DNA: TGTGCCAGCAGTCTACGGACAGGGCGAAATGAGCAGTTCTTC. Protein sequence: CASSLRTGRNEQFF.

The chain combines TRBV2 with TRBJ1-5; D remains unclear. V shed 7 bases and J shed 5 bases, with 18 bases lying between them. Germline V gene data show CDR1 as SNHLY and CDR2 as FYNNEI. This CDR3 spans 15 amino acids. In DNA, the CDR3 is TGTGCCAGCAATGATCCGGGATTAAGGGATCAGCCCCAGCATTTT. This sequence encodes CASNDPGLRDQPQHF. The whole variable domain, filled in from reference TRBV2 and TRBJ1-5, reads EPEVTQTPSHQVTQMGQEVILRCVPISNHLYFYWYRQILGQKVEFLVSFYNNEISEKSEIFDDQFSVERPDGSNFTLKIRSTKLEDSAMYFCASNDPGLRDQPQHFGDGTRLSIL.

The gene calls are TRBV19 and TRBJ1-2; D is uncertain. CDR3 length equals 12 residues. V was shortened by 7 bases and J by 4 bases, with 10 bases between the two germline ends. Looked up from germline, CDR1 is LNHDA and CDR2 is SQIVND (reference sequence). The DNA of the CDR3 is TGTGCCAGTACCGTAGACACCTATGGCTACACCTTC. Translation: CASTVDTYGYTF.